The present T cell receptor (beta chain) was sequenced within a study of blood T cell repertoires in COVID-19. Study-level background: Acute and convalescent COVID-19 specimens originated in the United States, Italy and Spain. PBMCs, B-cell-depleted T cells, or T cells were the source of the cDNA or gDNA that made up the material.

V was clipped by 4 bases and J by 8 bases, with 21 bases between them. Germline V gene data show CDR1 as SNHLY and CDR2 as FYNNEI. The CDR3 consists of 16 residues. In the authors' workflow: Amplification of reference gene primers was used by the study to estimate nucleated cell counts. Clones were read by immunoSEQ multiplex PCR, and TCRdb kept only the in-frame ones, dropping some. V and J calls and clone size are those listed in that table; D and trimming were worked out from the DNA. Of around 40,000 clones in the sample, approximately 91% were seen once. Sequencing was carried out using peripheral blood. The clonotype was recovered from a man aged 50 or older with active COVID-19. The rearrangement joins TRBV2 to TRBJ2-1; a weak D match, TRBD2 (6 bases). The CDR3 reads CASSGSGYTRRDEQFF. The CDR3 nucleotides read TGTGCCAGCAGTGGGAGCGGGTACACCCGTCGGGATGAGCAGTTCTTC. The variable domain in full, with the rest retrieved from reference TRBV2 and TRBJ2-1, is EPEVTQTPSHQVTQMGQEVILRCVPISNHLYFYWYRQILGQKVEFLVSFYNNEISEKSEIFDDQFSVERPDGSNFTLKIRSTKLEDSAMYFCASSGSGYTRRDEQFFGPGTRLTVL.